The clone carrying this T cell receptor (beta chain) was observed many times. This record belongs to a study of low-dose radiotherapy and immunotherapy resistance in tumors. Study in general: Treatment of Cohort 1 consisted of 0.5 Gy per fraction every 2 weeks, adding up to 6.5 Gy. Both drugs were delivered intravenously to patients (nivolumab 240 mg every two weeks and ipilimumab 1 mg/kg every six weeks).

Time point described: before trial treatment. Ipilimumab, nivolumab, aspirin, low-dose cyclophosphamide and low-dose radiotherapy were administered to donors. Primers targeting TRAV and TRBV primed first-strand cDNA, covering alpha and beta chains. A constant-region primer paired with the V-primer adapter amplified TCRs over about 20 PCR cycles. Amplification (by in vitro transcription) was performed on isolated mRNA. A single record per CDR3 protein comes from TCRdb applying MiXCR to the reads. The sample shows about 71,000 distinct CDR3 sequences, roughly 31% of them seen only once. The TCR originated in a female donor with ovarian cancer. This sample comprised PBMCs, obtained before treatment.

This CDR3 reads CASSPGGGGNTEAFF. Written as DNA, the CDR3 is TGCGCCAGCAGCCCCGGGGGCGGCGGGAACACTGAAGCTTTCTTT. The chain has TRBV4-3 and TRBJ1-1; possibly TRBD1 for D (6 bases). The germline V gene encodes CDR1 LGHNA and CDR2 YSLEER. The germline V and J ends were trimmed by 4 bases and 1 base, with 13 bases remaining between them. The CDR3 contains 15 residues.